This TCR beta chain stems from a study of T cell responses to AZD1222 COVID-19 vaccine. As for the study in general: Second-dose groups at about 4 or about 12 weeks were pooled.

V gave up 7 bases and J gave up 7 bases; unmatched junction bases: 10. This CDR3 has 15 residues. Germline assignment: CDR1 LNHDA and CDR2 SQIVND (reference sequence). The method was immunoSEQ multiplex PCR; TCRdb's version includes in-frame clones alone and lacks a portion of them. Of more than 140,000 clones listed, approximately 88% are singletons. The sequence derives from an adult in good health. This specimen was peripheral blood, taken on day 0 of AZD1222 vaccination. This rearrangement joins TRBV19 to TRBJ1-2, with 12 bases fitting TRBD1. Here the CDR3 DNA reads TGTGCCAGTAAGGGGACAGGGGGCCCGAGGGTTGGCTACACCTTC. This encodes CASKGTGGPRVGYTF.